These 27 T cell receptor beta chains were all obtained from the same sample, sequenced in a study of T cell changes during pregnancy in multiple sclerosis. Data came from immunoSEQ multiplex PCR; TCRdb stores just in-frame clones and leaves some out. The data contain 60,000 to 70,000 clones, roughly 89% of them singletons. The material sequenced was peripheral blood, taken in the third trimester of pregnancy. The receptors stem from a female donor in good health, enrolled as a control in a pregnancy study.

This clone turned up a few times. This chain joins TRBV5-1 and TRBJ1-1; TRBD1 matches 7 bases. V dropped 3 bases and J dropped 2; count of bases not matched to a gene: 7. The CDR3 is made up of 15 amino acids. Germline CDR1 and CDR2: SGHRS and YFSETQ. This chain's CDR3 is CASSSGDRKNTEAFF. CDR3 nucleotide sequence: TGCGCCAGCAGCTCGGGGGACAGAAAAAACACTGAAGCTTTCTTT.

This chain uses TRBV2 with TRBJ1-2; D is undetermined. The germline V gene encodes CDR1 SNHLY and CDR2 FYNNEI. CDR3 length: 15 amino acids. Trimming took 6 bases from V and 1 from J, leaving 15 bases between them. Written as DNA, the CDR3 is TGTGCCAGCAGCGATCTGGCAGGTGTTAACTATGGCTACACCTTC. This sequence encodes CASSDLAGVNYGYTF.

V usage is TRBV9 and J usage is TRBJ1-2; weak D call: TRBD1 (6 bases). CDR3 size: 15 residues. Trimming shortened V by 4 bases and J by 4 bases, and 17 bases separated the two germline ends. Germline loops: CDR1 SGDLS, CDR2 YYNGEE. CDR3 amino acids: CASSPEDRSGYGYTF. Written as DNA, the CDR3 is TGTGCCAGCAGCCCTGAGGACAGATCGGGCTATGGCTACACCTTC.

The chain is built from TRBV6-6 and TRBJ2-3; TRBD2 might be the D (7 bases). The length of the CDR3 is 15 residues. CDR1 is MNHNY and CDR2 is SVGAGI in the germline V gene (reference sequence). The V and J ends lost 6 bases and 2 bases respectively, with 15 bases between them. The CDR3 DNA reads TGTGCCAGCAGGCTACAGGGAGGGCACACAGATACGCAGTATTTT. Amino acid sequence: CASRLQGGHTDTQYF.

The chain couples TRBV5-1 to TRBJ1-1; 10 bases agree with TRBD1. The V segment lost 5 bases and the J segment 4 bases; nucleotides outside the gene matches: 8. There are 15 residues in the CDR3. From germline, CDR1 is SGHRS and CDR2 YFSETQ. CDR3 nucleotide sequence: TGCGCCAGCAGATTGACAGGGGGCGCAGGCACTGAAGCTTTCTTT. Protein sequence: CASRLTGGAGTEAFF.

The V call is TRBV19, the J call TRBJ1-2; TRBD1 is a possible D gene (6 bases). Germline loops: CDR1 LNHDA, CDR2 SQIVND (reference sequence). V was shortened by 7 bases and J by 5 bases, with 14 bases between the two germline ends. The length of the CDR3 is 13 residues. CDR3 DNA sequence: TGTGCCAGTAACCAGGGGCTTCGGTATGGCTACACCTTC. This sequence encodes CASNQGLRYGYTF.

This clone was found a few times. The chain has TRBV30 and TRBJ2-7; 8 bases are a match to TRBD2. Germline trimming cut 6 bases from V and 4 bases from J; bases unmatched to any gene: 11. The CDR3 loop spans 14 amino acids. The V gene's germline CDR1 is GTSNPN and CDR2 SVGIG (reference sequence). Here the CDR3 reads CACSRGGPNYEQYF. The CDR3 bases are TGTGCCTGCTCGCGCGGGGGGCCGAATTACGAGCAGTACTTC.

The chain links TRBV2 to TRBJ2-7; 8 bases align to TRBD1. Germline-derived CDR1 and CDR2 are SNHLY and FYNNEI. The ends lost 7 bases at V and 9 bases at J; junction bases unmatched: 5. This CDR3 comprises 11 residues. The CDR3 DNA follows: TGTGCCAGCAATGACAGGGGAGCGCAGTACTTC. Amino acids: CASNDRGAQYF.

In this sample, this clone turned up a few times. V and J are TRBV30 and TRBJ1-1; 9 nucleotides align to TRBD1. V was clipped by 2 bases and J by 4 bases; unmatched bases: 11. Germline loops: CDR1 GTSNPN, CDR2 SVGIG (reference sequence). The CDR3 is made up of 16 amino acids. CDR3 loop: CAWSFGTGIRPTEAFF. As DNA, the CDR3 is TGTGCCTGGAGTTTCGGGACAGGGATCCGCCCCACTGAAGCTTTCTTT.

The chain uses TRBV5-4 and TRBJ1-2, with 9 positions matching TRBD1. CDR1 is SGHNT, CDR2 YYREEE, per germline (reference sequence). Losses at the gene ends were 5 bases for V and 5 bases for J; bases not matched to a gene: 10. The CDR3 totals 15 residues. The CDR3 sequence is CASRPEQGAGYGYTF. The DNA of the CDR3 is TGTGCCAGCAGGCCCGAACAGGGGGCAGGTTATGGCTACACCTTC.

The chain combines TRBV12-2 with TRBJ1-5; TRBD1 was called by the table and not checked on the DNA. TRBV12-2 is an annotated pseudogene. The CDR3 is 15 residues long. The CDR3 DNA sequence: TGTGCAAGTCGCTCACGGACAGTGAGCAATCAGCCCCAGCATTTT. The encoded protein is CASRSRTVSNQPQHF.

The chain couples TRBV28 to TRBJ2-1; 10 bases line up with TRBD1. From germline, CDR1 is MDHEN and CDR2 SYDVKM. This CDR3 is built from 17 residues. The junction had 11 bases not matched to a gene; V was cut back by 6 bases and J by 3 bases. CDR3 sequence: CASRHTPGQGNYNEQFF. CDR3 sequence (DNA): TGTGCCAGCAGACATACACCGGGACAGGGGAACTACAATGAGCAGTTCTTC.

The rearrangement links TRBV6-6 to TRBJ1-6; D might be TRBD1 (6 bases). Trimming took 6 bases from V and 10 from J, leaving 22 bases between them. The V gene's germline CDR1 is MNHNY and CDR2 SVGAGI (reference sequence). The CDR3 contains 16 residues. CDR3 sequence reads: CASSPGRGGGKSPLHF. As DNA, the CDR3 is TGTGCCAGCAGCCCCGGGAGGGGAGGGGGGAAATCACCCCTCCACTTT.

This clone came up once. This chain connects TRBV7-8 to TRBJ2-2; no clear D. CDR1 and CDR2 (germline): SGHVS, FQNEAQ. The CDR3 is 13 amino acids. V was pared by 7 bases and J by 6 bases, with 12 bases between. CDR3 amino acids: CASTMRGSGELFF. The CDR3 DNA reads TGTGCCAGCACCATGAGAGGTTCCGGGGAGCTGTTTTTT.

V and J are TRBV5-4 and TRBJ1-1; D unresolved. The germline CDR1 and CDR2 sequences are SGHNT and YYREEE (reference sequence). The CDR3 covers 14 residues. V was cut by 3 bases and J by 0 bases, with 9 bases left in between. Here the CDR3 reads CASSSPSLNTEAFF. The CDR3 bases are TGTGCCAGCAGCTCCCCGAGCTTGAACACTGAAGCTTTCTTT.

The chain joins TRBV6-1 to TRBJ2-7, with D uncertain. V lost 1 base and J lost 3, with 19 bases in between. Germline CDR1 is MNHNS and CDR2 is SASEGT. This CDR3 has 17 residues. The CDR3 sequence is CASSEGLFNSFIYEQYF. CDR3 in DNA: TGTGCCAGCAGTGAAGGGTTATTTAACAGCTTCATCTACGAGCAGTACTTC.

The CDR3 DNA is TGTGCCAGCAGCCTGCGGGGACTAGCGGGGGGGCCGGGGGATACGCAGTATTTT. Its translation: CASSLRGLAGGPGDTQYF. The genes are TRBV7-2 and TRBJ2-3; the match to TRBD2 covers 16 bases. CDR1 and CDR2 (germline): SGHTA, FQGNSA. Losses at the gene ends were 5 bases for V and 6 bases for J; bases not matched to a gene: 11. This CDR3 is built from 18 residues.

The chain couples TRBV4-2 to TRBJ2-1, with 10 positions matching TRBD2. The germline V gene encodes CDR1 LGHNA and CDR2 YNFKEQ. The CDR3 has 19 amino acids. After removal of 1 base from V and 2 bases from J, the junction contained 11 bases not matched to a gene. The CDR3 loop is CASSQAGGLAGVAYNEQFF. The CDR3 coding sequence is TGTGCCAGCAGCCAAGCTGGGGGGCTAGCGGGGGTAGCCTACAATGAGCAGTTCTTC.

J is TRBJ1-6 and V is TRBV15; no firm D call. Trimming removed 0 bases from V and 7 bases from J, with 10 bases in between. Germline V gene lookup returns CDR1 LNHNV and CDR2 YYDKDF (reference sequence). This CDR3 spans 15 amino acids. CDR3 protein: CATSRDDTENSPLHF. For the CDR3, the DNA is TGTGCCACCAGCAGAGATGATACAGAAAATTCACCCCTCCACTTT.

The gene calls are TRBV25-1 and TRBJ1-4, with D uncertain. The V end lost 2 bases, the J end lost 5 bases, and 9 bases lay between the germline ends. Germline values: CDR1 MGHDK, CDR2 SYGVNS. The CDR3 totals 14 residues. CDR3 sequence (DNA): TGTGCCAGCAGTGAACCACAGCTCAATGAAAAACTGTTTTTT. This translates into CASSEPQLNEKLFF.

The chain links TRBV7-9 to TRBJ1-2; no clear D. The CDR3 has 13 residues. V was pared by 2 bases and J by 4 bases, with 8 bases between. Germline CDR1 is SEHNR and CDR2 is FQNEAQ (reference sequence). The CDR3 loop is CASSLPSVYGYTF. CDR3 DNA: TGTGCCAGCAGCTTACCGTCCGTCTATGGCTACACCTTC. Full variable domain (rest looked up from reference TRBV7-9 and TRBJ1-2): DTGVSQNPRHKITKRGQNVTFRCDPISEHNRLYWYRQTLGQGPEFLTYFQNEAQLEKSRLLSDRFSAERPKGSFSTLEIQRTEQGDSAMYLCASSLPSVYGYTFGSGTRLTVV.

The chain uses TRBV27 and TRBJ2-7, with D tentatively TRBD2 (5 bases). Germline V CDR1 and CDR2: MNHEY, SMNVEV (reference sequence). This CDR3 is built from 13 residues. Trimming took off 3 bases at V and 1 base at J, with 7 bases between the two ends. CDR3 sequence: CASSLRGSYEQYF. DNA of the CDR3: TGTGCCAGCAGTTTGCGCGGGTCCTACGAGCAGTACTTC.

V and J are TRBV7-2 and TRBJ2-1; 11 bases are a match to TRBD2. The trim removed 1 base at V and 3 bases at J, leaving 2 bases unmatched. Looked up from germline, CDR1 is SGHTA and CDR2 is FQGNSA. The CDR3 covers 16 residues. CDR3 loop: CASSLVGTSGYNEQFF. CDR3 nucleotides: TGTGCCAGCAGCTTAGTCGGGACTAGCGGCTACAATGAGCAGTTCTTC.

The genes are TRBV4-3 and TRBJ2-1, with 9 bases that match TRBD1. CDR1 and CDR2 from the germline V gene are LGHNA and YSLEER. The CDR3 covers 15 residues. With V trimmed by 4 bases and J by 3 bases, 4 bases remained unmatched. The CDR3 here is CASSLQGAVYNEQFF. In DNA, the CDR3 is TGCGCCAGCAGCCTACAGGGGGCCGTCTACAATGAGCAGTTCTTC.

The rearrangement uses TRBV6-1 and TRBJ1-1; D is unresolved. This CDR3 is 15 amino acids long. V gave up 1 base and J gave up 8 bases, with 17 bases separating them. The germline gives CDR1 MNHNS, CDR2 SASEGT. CDR3 coding DNA: TGTGCCAGCAGTGAAGGAACGGGGAAGGGATCGGAAGCTTTCTTT. Amino acids: CASSEGTGKGSEAFF.

V usage is TRBV7-9 and J usage is TRBJ1-5, with D hard to call. V lost 4 bases and J lost 2, with 15 bases in between. Germline values: CDR1 SEHNR, CDR2 FQNEAQ (reference sequence). This CDR3 has 16 amino acids. CDR3: CASSSLRVGGNQPQHF. The CDR3 DNA follows: TGTGCCAGCAGCTCTTTGCGAGTCGGAGGCAATCAGCCCCAGCATTTT.

The rearrangement joins TRBV7-9 to TRBJ2-7, with TRBD2 identical over 8 bases. The J segment lost 5 bases and the V segment lost 2 bases, leaving 5 bases of the junction unmatched. Germline V gene sequence: CDR1 SEHNR, CDR2 FQNEAQ (reference sequence). The CDR3 contains 14 residues. The CDR3 DNA is TGTGCCAGCAGCTTACGGGGGGGGCCCGACGAGCAGTACTTC. Translating it yields CASSLRGGPDEQYF.